The source of this T cell receptor (beta chain) is a study of tumor-infiltrating lymphocytes in primary liver carcinoma. Co-extraction of RNA and DNA was performed on roughly 20-31 mg of unsorted bulk tissue. As regards this clonotype: At one end, the junction sequence differs from germline, possibly due to a read error.

With a constant-region primer, TCR beta cDNA was made from roughly 500 ng of total RNA. The TCR beta library was amplified through three nested multiplex PCR rounds in a modified ARM-PCR procedure. A C-beta reverse primer was combined with TRBV1-TRBV30 forward primers in the first two PCR rounds, and each round had approximately 9 cycles. TCRdb processed the multiplex PCR reads anew with MiXCR; each CDR3 protein has one entry. In the table there are fewer than 90,000 distinct CDR3 sequences, 72% of which are singletons. The CDR3 runs to 13 residues. CDR1 is MGHRA and CDR2 is YSYEKL in the germline V gene.

This TCR was sampled from a man aged 35 to 55 with primary liver carcinoma and hepatitis B virus infection. This chain joins TRBV4-1 and TRBJ2-7; D possibly corresponds to TRBD1 (6 bases). The sample comprised liver tumor tissue from sampling region 1. Subset meaning: tumor region T1, superior pole. The DNA of the CDR3 is TGCTCCAGCAGCAACCCTCAGGGGAACGAGCAGTACTTC. Translation gives CSSSNPQGNEQYF.